Listed below are T cell receptor beta chains from one sample, sequenced in a study of T cell repertoires in cytomegalovirus infection. MiXCR, applied by TCRdb to the reads, yields one record per CDR3 protein. The sample records approximately 500,000 distinct CDR3 sequences, 26% being singletons. Sequencing used PBMCs. The source is a human donor in good health (CMV status not recorded). Some clones in this sample may be carry-over from other donors' samples. The CDR3 runs from the conserved cysteine through the conserved F or W. D genes are given only for firm matches. Clone size appears in some rows only: once, few, many, or a class for an expanded clone.

d_call,j_call,clone_size,v_call,cdr3_nt,cdr3_aa
.,TRBJ1-2,.,TRBV6-6,TGTGCCAGCAGTTACTTGGGTTCGGGAGGGGGCTATGGCTACACCTTC,CASSYLGSGGGYGYTF
.,TRBJ1-4,few,TRBV4-3,TGCGCCAGCAGCCAAGTCCCCGCCGCGGCGACGAATGAAAAACTGTTTTTT,CASSQVPAAATNEKLFF
TRBD2,TRBJ2-5,few,TRBV12-3/TRBV12-4,TGTGCCAGCAGTTTGGCTATAGCGGGAGGGTACCAAGAGACCCAGTACTTC,CASSLAIAGGYQETQYF
.,TRBJ2-5,many,TRBV19,TGTGCCAGTAGTATGGGGTTTGAGACCCAGTACTTC,CASSMGFETQYF
TRBD2,TRBJ2-3,.,TRBV12-3/TRBV12-4,TGTGCCAGCAGTTTCCCCGGGACTAGCGGGAGGCCGAGCACAGATACGCAGTATTTT,CASSFPGTSGRPSTDTQYF
.,TRBJ2-2,.,TRBV11-3,TGTGCCAGCAGCTTAGACGGGGGGCACACCGGGGAGCTGTTTTTT,CASSLDGGHTGELFF
TRBD1,TRBJ2-7,few,TRBV7-9,TGTGCCAGCAGCTTGACAGGGGGCAAGAACGAGCAGTACTTC,CASSLTGGKNEQYF
.,TRBJ1-1,few,TRBV7-6,TGTGCCAGCAGCTTAGGGCGGGATGAGGCTTTCTTT,CASSLGRDEAFF
TRBD1,TRBJ1-5,.,TRBV28,TGTGCCAGCAGCCAGATCGGGACAGGAACCTATAGCAATCAGCCCCAGCATTTT,CASSQIGTGTYSNQPQHF
TRBD1,TRBJ1-5,many,TRBV7-8,TGTGCCAGCAGCTGGGGGGGACAGGGAGCGGGTCAGCCCCAGCATTTT,CASSWGGQGAGQPQHF
.,TRBJ2-1,many,TRBV7-2,TGTGCCAGCAGCCCGGGTCATGGGGCTGAGCAGTTCTTC,CASSPGHGAEQFF
.,TRBJ1-2,.,TRBV7-4,TGTGCCAGCAGCCCACGGGAATTTATGTATGGCTACACCTTC,CASSPREFMYGYTF
.,TRBJ2-7,.,TRBV15,TGTGCCACCAGCAGAGACAGGGGATTTAACGAGCAGTACTTC,CATSRDRGFNEQYF
.,TRBJ1-6,many,TRBV7-2,TGTGCCAGCGGAAAAAGTTCCTATAATTCACCCCTCCACTTT,CASGKSSYNSPLHF
TRBD1,TRBJ2-2,.,TRBV12-3/TRBV12-4,TGTGCCAGCAGTGCCCGACAGGGTGACGGCACCGGGGAGCTGTTTTTT,CASSARQGDGTGELFF
TRBD1,TRBJ1-1,few,TRBV14,TGTGCCAGCAGCCAGAGGACAGGGTTTAGTACTGAAGCTTTCTTT,CASSQRTGFSTEAFF
TRBD1,TRBJ2-5,.,TRBV27,TGTGCCAGCAGTTTATCGATGACAGGGTACCCAGACCAAGAGACCCAGTACTTC,CASSLSMTGYPDQETQYF
.,TRBJ1-5,.,TRBV28,TGTGCCAGCAGTAGGCAGGGTCCCAATCAGCCCCAGCATTTT,CASSRQGPNQPQHF